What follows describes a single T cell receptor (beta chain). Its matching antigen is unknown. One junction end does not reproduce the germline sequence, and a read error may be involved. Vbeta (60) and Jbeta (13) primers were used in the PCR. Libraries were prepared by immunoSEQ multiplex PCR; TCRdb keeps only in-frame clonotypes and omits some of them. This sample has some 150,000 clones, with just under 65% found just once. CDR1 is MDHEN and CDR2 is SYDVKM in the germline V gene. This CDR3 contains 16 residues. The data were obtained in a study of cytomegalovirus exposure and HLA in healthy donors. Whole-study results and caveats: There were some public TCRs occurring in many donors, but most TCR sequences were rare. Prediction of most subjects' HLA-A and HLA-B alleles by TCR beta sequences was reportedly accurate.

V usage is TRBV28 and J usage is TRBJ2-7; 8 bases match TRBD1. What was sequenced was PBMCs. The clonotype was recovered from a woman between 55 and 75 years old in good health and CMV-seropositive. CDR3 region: CASSLDSGQGSSEQYF. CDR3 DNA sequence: TGTGCCAGCAGTTTAGACTCCGGACAGGGTTCCTCCGAGCAGTACTTC. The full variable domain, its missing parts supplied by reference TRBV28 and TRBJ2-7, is DVKVTQSSRYLVKRTGEKVFLECVQDMDHENMFWYRQDPGLGLRLIYFSYDVKMKEKGDIPEGYSVSREKKERFSLILESASTNQTSMYLCASSLDSGQGSSEQYFGPGTRLTVT.